The 3 T cell receptor beta chains given below trace back to one sample, sequenced in a study of blood T cell repertoires in COVID-19. Data came from immunoSEQ multiplex PCR; TCRdb stores just in-frame clones and leaves some out. The table lists 210,000 or so clones, 65% to 90% of them singletons, with 8% to 9% in the top ten. Source material: PBMCs or T cells enriched from blood (not recorded which). The source is a woman in her 50s with acute COVID-19.

This clone was recorded only once. The J gene is TRBJ1-2, the V gene TRBV6-5, with 7 bases matching TRBD1. The germline V gene has CDR1 MNHEY and CDR2 SVGAGI. J was trimmed by 8 bases and V by 6 bases; bases with no gene match: 12. The CDR3 has 14 amino acids. As DNA, the CDR3 is TGTGCCAGCAGGACGAGACAGGGCCTGGGCGGCTACACCTTC. The encoded protein is CASRTRQGLGGYTF.

This chain links TRBV2 with TRBJ2-3; no clear D. Germline CDR1 SNHLY, CDR2 FYNNEI. The CDR3 has 11 amino acids. Trimming stripped 6 bases from V and 6 bases from J, with 7 bases between. The CDR3 region has the DNA TGTGCCAGCAGCAGTTGGGATACGCAGTATTTT. Residues: CASSSWDTQYF.

This rearrangement joins TRBV7-2 to TRBJ2-7; the D is unclear. The CDR3 extends over 15 amino acids. Deletions cut 5 bases from V and 1 base from J, with 15 bases between. CDR1 is SGHTA, CDR2 FQGNSA, per germline. DNA for the CDR3: TGTGCCAGCAGCCCGTCGCAGGTCCTATCCTACGAGCAGTACTTC. Residues: CASSPSQVLSYEQYF.